This T cell receptor beta chain appears in the sequencing data of a study of blood T cell repertoires in COVID-19. The V end was cut by 0 bases, the J end by 0 bases, with 5 bases between. Germline values: CDR1 SGHTS, CDR2 YDEGEE. The CDR3 length is 14 residues. In the original workflow: Estimates of nucleated cell counts were drawn from the amplification of reference gene primers. Assay: immunoSEQ multiplex PCR; the TCRdb copy retains only in-frame clones and omits some. The DNA gave D and trimming, while V, J and clone size come from that table. The sample lists approximately 300,000 clones; 89% were seen once. The Seattle site enrolled patients during active infection and followed them longitudinally.

V gene TRBV5-8 combines with J gene TRBJ2-3; D gene unclear. The sequenced sample was peripheral blood. The source is a woman in her 30s with COVID-19, enrolled during active disease. The CDR3 DNA reads as TGTGCCAGCAGCTTGGTTCCTAGCACAGATACGCAGTATTTT. It translates to CASSLVPSTDTQYF.